Listed here are 27 T cell receptor beta chains from one sample, sequenced in a study of tumor and adjacent non-tumor tissue in lung cancer. Three rounds of nested PCR, following a modified ARM-PCR protocol, produced the TCRbeta library. TCRdb reprocessed the multiplex PCR reads via MiXCR and lists one record per CDR3 protein. This sample has fewer than 45,000 distinct CDR3 sequences, with 60% to 70% found just once. No cell sorting was done before RNA was extracted from the tissue. The normal lung tissue was taken more than 3 cm from the tumor edge. Sample: distant non-tumor lung tissue. Receptor source: a woman aged 40 to 55 with non-small cell lung cancer.

Turning to this clonotype: The conserved phenylalanine or tryptophan is not found at the CDR3 terminus, so this likely reflects a read error. The rearrangement joins TRBV12-3 or TRBV12-4 to TRBJ2-7, with 7 bases matching TRBD2. The ends lost 6 bases at V and 2 bases at J; junction bases unmatched: 10. The CDR3 sequence is 15 residues long. The CDR3 loop is CASSLGGTSTYEQYL. In DNA form, the CDR3 reads TGTGCCAGCAGCCTGGGGGGGACTTCTACCTACGAGCAGTACCTC.

Many counts were recorded for this clonotype. The chain has TRBV7-9 and TRBJ1-2; D perhaps matches TRBD1 (6 bases). Germline V lookup: CDR1 SEHNR, CDR2 FQNEAQ (reference sequence). V shed 4 bases and J shed 8 bases, with 23 bases lying between them. CDR3 length: 16 residues. CDR3 DNA sequence: TGTGCCAGCAGCTCGGCCCAGGGGAGGCGTTCAGGCGGCTACACCTTC. Protein sequence: CASSSAQGRRSGGYTF.

In the case of this clonotype: An end of the junction does not agree with germline; a read error may underlie this. This chain connects TRBV30 to TRBJ1-3; D perhaps matches TRBD1 (6 bases). From germline, CDR1 is GTSNPN and CDR2 SVGIG (reference sequence). The length of the CDR3 is 14 residues. The CDR3 sequence: CARSVAGGDHTIYF. In DNA, the CDR3 is TGTGCCCGGAGTGTCGCGGGGGGCGACCACACCATATATTTT.

Details on this clonotype: No conserved phenylalanine or tryptophan is present at the end of the CDR3, so a read error is the likely explanation. V usage is TRBV5-1 and J usage is TRBJ2-7; 8 bases line up with TRBD1. The length of the CDR3 is 16 residues. Germline CDR1 and CDR2: SGHRS and YFSETQ. Trimming at V came to 1 base and at J to 5 bases, leaving 11 bases not matched to a gene. CDR3 protein: CASSLTQRTGLDEQYL. CDR3 DNA sequence: TGCGCCAGCAGCTTGACGCAAAGGACAGGGCTCGACGAGCAGTACCTC.

Remarks on this clonotype: A junction boundary mismatches the germline segment, possibly from a read error. The V call is TRBV29-1, the J call TRBJ2-5; perhaps TRBD1 as D (6 bases). CDR1 is SQVTM and CDR2 is ANQGSEA in the germline V gene. There are 18 residues in the CDR3. This CDR3 is CCVEDPDTGIWGKETQYF. The CDR3 coding sequence is TGCTGCGTTGAAGATCCGGATACAGGGATTTGGGGCAAAGAGACCCAGTACTTC.

There are a few counts of this clonotype. The V gene is TRBV20-1, the J gene TRBJ1-2; D is ambiguous. The CDR3 contains 13 residues. The germline CDR1 and CDR2 sequences are DFQATT and SNEGSKA (reference sequence). V was trimmed by 0 bases and J by 5 bases, leaving 10 bases between them. CDR3 sequence (DNA): TGCAGTGCTAGAGAGACCCGTGCTTATGGCTACACCTTC. This translates into CSARETRAYGYTF.

This clonotype was seen at least ten times. The rearrangement joins TRBV20-1 to TRBJ2-1; a weak D match, TRBD1 (6 bases). The ends were cut back, 5 bases at V and 6 bases at J, with 11 bases in the middle. Germline CDR1 is DFQATT and CDR2 is SNEGSKA (reference sequence). The CDR3 consists of 12 residues. The CDR3 region is CSAPKQGNEQFF. CDR3 DNA sequence: TGCAGTGCTCCGAAACAGGGCAATGAGCAGTTCTTC.

Remarks on this clonotype: Its ends do not fully match the called genes, so a read error is possible. The V and J genes are TRBV11-3 and TRBJ2-1; no reliable D call. Per germline, CDR1 SGHNT and CDR2 YENEEA. CDR3 length: 15 residues. The CDR3 here is CTSSLRFGQNNEQSF. CDR3 nucleotide sequence: TGTACCAGCAGCTTACGCTTCGGCCAAAACAATGAGCAGTCCTTC.

The chain joins TRBV11-2 to TRBJ2-1, with 7 bases identical to TRBD1. V gave up 6 bases and J gave up 4 bases; unmatched junction bases: 12. Germline assignment: CDR1 SGHAT and CDR2 FQNNGV. The CDR3 sequence is 16 residues long. In DNA, the CDR3 is TGTGCCAGCAGAAACCTTCGGACAGGAGTGTACAATGAGCAGTTCTTC. Its translation is CASRNLRTGVYNEQFF.

This clonotype was detected ten times or more. The chain carries TRBV29-1 and TRBJ2-5, with D possibly TRBD1 on 6 matching bases. The V end lost 4 bases, the J end lost 1 base, and 13 bases lay between the germline ends. Germline CDR1 and CDR2: SQVTM and ANQGSEA. CDR3 length: 14 amino acids. CDR3 amino acids: CSVGIWTAQETQYF. In DNA form, the CDR3 reads TGCAGCGTTGGTATCTGGACAGCCCAAGAGACCCAGTACTTC.

About this clonotype itself: A much more abundant neighbour one base away suggests this may be a read error. The chain recombines TRBV4-1 with TRBJ1-1; D is unresolved. In germline, CDR1 is MGHRA, CDR2 YSYEKL. This CDR3 region has 15 residues. CDR3 sequence reads: CTSSQEDEYYTEAFF. The CDR3, as DNA: TGCACCAGCAGCCAAGAGGACGAGTACTACACTGAAGCTTTCTTT.

The chain joins TRBV20-1 to TRBJ1-2; D is unclear. V was shortened by 7 bases and J by 8 bases, with 26 bases between the two germline ends. The germline CDR1 and CDR2 sequences are DFQATT and SNEGSKA (reference sequence). This CDR3 has 15 residues. The CDR3 bases are TGCAGTGTCGCGGGGTCGTATGCCCAGGCTGAAGGCTACACCTTC. Protein: CSVAGSYAQAEGYTF.

V and J are TRBV25-1 and TRBJ2-1, with 7 bases lining up with TRBD2. The trim removed 3 bases at V and 4 bases at J, leaving 3 bases unmatched. The CDR3 has 14 residues. The V gene's germline CDR1 is MGHDK and CDR2 SYGVNS. CDR3: CASSDRGGYNEQFF. The DNA of the CDR3 is TGTGCCAGCAGTGATCGGGGAGGGTACAATGAGCAGTTCTTC. The complete variable domain, with remaining parts taken from reference TRBV25-1 and TRBJ2-1, reads EADIYQTPRYLVIGTGKKITLECSQTMGHDKMYWYQQDPGMELHLIHYSYGVNSTEKGDLSSESTVSRIRTEHFPLTLESARPSHTSQYLCASSDRGGYNEQFFGPGTRLTVL.

About this clonotype itself: The conserved phenylalanine or tryptophan is not found at the CDR3 terminus, so this likely reflects a read error. The rearrangement uses TRBV4-2 and TRBJ2-5, with 7 nucleotides matching TRBD1. This CDR3 has 14 amino acids. CDR1 is LGHNA, CDR2 YNFKEQ, per germline. CDR3 sequence: CSSSHPGQQETQYL. The CDR3 DNA sequence: TGTTCCAGCAGCCACCCGGGACAGCAAGAGACCCAGTACCTC.

Regarding this clonotype: Because the CDR3 is missing its conserved closing phenylalanine or tryptophan, this is likely a read error. V usage is TRBV6-2 or TRBV6-3 and J usage is TRBJ2-7, with TRBD1 as a possible D gene (5 bases). The germline V gene has CDR1 MNHEY and CDR2 SVGEGT. The CDR3 is 16 residues long. The CDR3, as DNA: TGTGCCAACAGTTACTCGTCAGGGTTTATGAATGGCGAGCAGTACCTC. Translated: CANSYSSGFMNGEQYL.

The chain recombines TRBV14 with TRBJ1-1; no reliable D call. Per germline, CDR1 SGHDN and CDR2 FVKESK. V was clipped by 8 bases and J by 1 base, with 11 bases between them. CDR3 length: 13 residues. DNA of the CDR3: TGTGCCAGCGGTCCCGGGCAGAACACTGAAGCTTTCTTT. Encoded protein: CASGPGQNTEAFF. The complete variable domain, with remaining parts taken from reference TRBV14 and TRBJ1-1, reads EAGVTQFPSHSVIEKGQTVTLRCDPISGHDNLYWYRRVMGKEIKFLLHFVKESKQDESGMPNNRFLAERTGGTYSTLKVQPAELEDSGVYFCASGPGQNTEAFFGQGTRLTVV.

Notes on this clonotype: Its ends do not fully match the called genes, so a read error is possible. The J gene is TRBJ2-7, the V gene TRBV11-3; 8 bases line up with TRBD2. Germline V gene data show CDR1 as SGHNT and CDR2 as YENEEA. This CDR3 region has 15 residues. CDR3: CVSSQGLVGGHEQYF. The CDR3 DNA is TGCGTCAGCAGCCAGGGACTAGTGGGGGGCCACGAGCAGTACTTC.

The V gene is TRBV2, the J gene TRBJ2-1, with D possibly being TRBD2 (6 bases). V lost 4 bases, J lost 6 bases, and 7 bases lay in between. This CDR3 has 12 amino acids. Germline loops: CDR1 SNHLY, CDR2 FYNNEI. The CDR3 DNA sequence: TGTGCCAGCAGTGCGACTAGCAATGAGCAGTTCTTC. It specifies CASSATSNEQFF. Filled out from reference TRBV2 and TRBJ2-1, the complete variable domain reads EPEVTQTPSHQVTQMGQEVILRCVPISNHLYFYWYRQILGQKVEFLVSFYNNEISEKSEIFDDQFSVERPDGSNFTLKIRSTKLEDSAMYFCASSATSNEQFFGPGTRLTVL.

This clonotype was detected many times. The rearrangement links TRBV30 to TRBJ2-5; possible D gene TRBD2, 7 bases. CDR1 and CDR2 (germline): GTSNPN, SVGIG (reference sequence). The CDR3 contains 14 residues. V lost 1 base and J 2 bases, leaving 11 bases between the germline ends. The CDR3 reads CAWSGGGRQETQYF. DNA for the CDR3: TGTGCCTGGAGTGGGGGGGGGCGACAAGAGACCCAGTACTTC.

The genes are TRBV11-2 and TRBJ2-7; D remains unclear. V dropped 5 bases and J dropped 8 bases, with 13 bases sitting between them. The CDR3 is 12 residues long. Germline V gene data show CDR1 as SGHAT and CDR2 as FQNNGV. The chain's CDR3 is CASSPSMYQQYF. The CDR3 nucleotides read TGTGCCAGCAGCCCGAGCATGTACCAGCAGTACTTC.

This clonotype was found many times. A much larger clone differs by one base, so this may be a read error. V gene TRBV11-2 combines with J gene TRBJ2-1; tentative D call: TRBD2 (7 bases). Trimming shortened V by 5 bases and J by 5 bases, and 19 bases separated the two germline ends. The CDR3 length is 16 residues. From germline, CDR1 is SGHAT and CDR2 FQNNGV. The CDR3 region has the DNA TGTGCCAGCAGCGCAAGGAGGGGGGGAGGTGACAATGAGCAGTTCTTC. This gives the protein CASSARRGGGDNEQFF. Based on the CDR3 plus reference TRBV11-2 and TRBJ2-1, the full variable domain is EAGVAQSPRYKIIEKRQSVAFWCNPISGHATLYWYQQILGQGPKLLIQFQNNGVVDDSQLPKDRFSAERLKGVDSTLKIQPAKLEDSAVYLCASSARRGGGDNEQFFGPGTRLTVL.

As to this clonotype: The junction and the germline gene differ at one end; a read error may be behind it. The rearrangement uses TRBV12-3 or TRBV12-4 and TRBJ2-7; the match to TRBD1 covers 7 bases. The CDR3 runs 14 residues. The CDR3: CASSPQGLYYEQYF. CDR3 coding DNA: TGTGCCAGCAGTCCACAGGGGCTCTACTACGAACAGTACTTC.

This clonotype is classed as medium-sized. The chain links TRBV5-6 to TRBJ2-5; D is tentatively TRBD1 or TRBD2 (7 bases each). From germline, CDR1 is SGHDT and CDR2 YYEEEE. The CDR3 length is 14 residues. Trimming removed 5 bases from V and 5 bases from J, with 16 bases in between. The CDR3, as DNA: TGTGCCAGCAGGGCTACAGGGGAGGGGGAGACCCAGTACTTC. Amino acids: CASRATGEGETQYF.

The sample holds a few counts of this clonotype. The V gene is TRBV20-1, the J gene TRBJ1-1; D not resolved. This CDR3 comprises 13 residues. The germline CDR1 and CDR2 sequences are DFQATT and SNEGSKA (reference sequence). Trimming pared 4 bases from V and 2 bases from J, leaving 11 bases between. The CDR3 DNA reads as TGCAGTGCTATGCTCTACAGTAACACTGAAGCTTTCTTT. Amino acids: CSAMLYSNTEAFF.

This clonotype showed up many times. Germline is not matched at one junction end, which may reflect a read error. V usage is TRBV5-4 and J usage is TRBJ1-2, with TRBD1 as a possible D gene (5 bases). CDR1 and CDR2 from the germline V gene are SGHNT and YYREEE (reference sequence). This CDR3 has 14 amino acids. The CDR3 DNA follows: TGTGCCAGCAGCTTGGGCAGGGAAAACTCTGGCTACACCTTC. Its protein is CASSLGRENSGYTF. Together with reference TRBV5-4 and TRBJ1-2, the CDR3 gives the full variable domain: ETGVTQSPTHLIKTRGQQVTLRCSSQSGHNTVSWYQQALGQGPQFIFQYYREEENGRGNFPPRFSGLQFPNYSSELNVNALELDDSALYLCASSLGRENSGYTFGSGTRLTVV.

As concerns this clonotype: A junction boundary mismatches the germline segment, possibly from a read error. The chain carries TRBV6-5 and TRBJ2-3, with D possibly matching TRBD1 (5 bases). CDR3 size: 16 residues. Germline assignment: CDR1 MNHEY and CDR2 SVGAGI. CDR3 in amino acids: CASSPPQGADTDMQYF. CDR3 nucleotide sequence: TGTGCCAGCAGCCCTCCCCAGGGCGCGGACACAGATATGCAGTATTTT.

About this clonotype: At one end, the junction sequence differs from germline, possibly due to a read error. This rearrangement joins TRBV12-3 or TRBV12-4 to TRBJ2-7; 7 nucleotides align to TRBD1. The length of the CDR3 is 14 residues. CDR3 sequence reads: CASSPQGLPYEQYF. For the CDR3, the DNA is TGTGCCAGCAGTCCACAGGGGCTCCCCTACGAGCAATACTTC.